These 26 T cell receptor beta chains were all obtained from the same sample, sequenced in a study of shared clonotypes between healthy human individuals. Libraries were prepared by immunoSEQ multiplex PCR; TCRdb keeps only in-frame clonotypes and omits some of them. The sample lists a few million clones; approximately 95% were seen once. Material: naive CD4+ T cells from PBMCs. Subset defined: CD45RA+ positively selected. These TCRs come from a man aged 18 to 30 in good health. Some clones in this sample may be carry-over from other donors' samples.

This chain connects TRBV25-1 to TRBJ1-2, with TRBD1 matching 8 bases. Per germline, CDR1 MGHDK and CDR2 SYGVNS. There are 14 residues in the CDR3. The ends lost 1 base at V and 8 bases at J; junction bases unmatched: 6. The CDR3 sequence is CASSESTGVAGYTF. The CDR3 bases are TGTGCCAGCAGTGAATCGACAGGGGTCGCGGGCTACACCTTC.

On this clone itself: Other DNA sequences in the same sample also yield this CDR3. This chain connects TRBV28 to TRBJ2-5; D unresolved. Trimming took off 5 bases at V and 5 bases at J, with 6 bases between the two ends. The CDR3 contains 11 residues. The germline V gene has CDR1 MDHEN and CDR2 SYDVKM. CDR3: CASSPRETQYF. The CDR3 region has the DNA TGTGCCAGCAGTCCCCGGGAGACCCAGTACTTC.

The DNA of the CDR3 is TGTGCCAGCAGCAGAACAGGGGTCCCCACCTACGAGCAGTACTTC. Translation: CASSRTGVPTYEQYF. The V and J genes are TRBV6-5 and TRBJ2-7, with 7 bases identical to TRBD1. V shed 6 bases and J 2 bases; nucleotides not matched to a gene: 10. The CDR3 loop spans 15 amino acids. From germline, CDR1 is MNHEY and CDR2 SVGAGI.

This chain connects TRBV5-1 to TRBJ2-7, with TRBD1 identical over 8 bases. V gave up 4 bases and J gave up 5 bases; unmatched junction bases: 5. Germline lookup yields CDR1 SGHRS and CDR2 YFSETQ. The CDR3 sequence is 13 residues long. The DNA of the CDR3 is TGCGCCAGCAGCACGTCGACAGGGGACGAGCAGTACTTC. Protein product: CASSTSTGDEQYF.

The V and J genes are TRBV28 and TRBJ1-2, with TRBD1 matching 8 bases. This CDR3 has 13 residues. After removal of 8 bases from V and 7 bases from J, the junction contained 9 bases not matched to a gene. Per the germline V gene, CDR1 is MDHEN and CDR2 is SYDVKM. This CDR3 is CASGADRGVGYTF. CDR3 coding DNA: TGTGCCAGCGGAGCAGACAGGGGCGTTGGCTACACCTTC.

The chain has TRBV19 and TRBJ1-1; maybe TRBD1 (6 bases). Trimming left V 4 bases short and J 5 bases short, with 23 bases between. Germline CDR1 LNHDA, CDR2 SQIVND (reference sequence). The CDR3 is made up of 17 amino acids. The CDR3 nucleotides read TGTGCCAGTAGTAACCCAGGGGACTCCCCAGGGTGGACTGAAGCTTTCTTT. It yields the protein CASSNPGDSPGWTEAFF.

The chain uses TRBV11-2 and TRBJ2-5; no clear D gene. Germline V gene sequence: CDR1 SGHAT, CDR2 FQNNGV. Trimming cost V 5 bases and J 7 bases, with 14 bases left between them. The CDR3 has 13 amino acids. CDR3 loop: CASSLKFSGTQYF. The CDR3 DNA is TGTGCCAGCAGCCTTAAATTCTCCGGGACCCAGTACTTC.

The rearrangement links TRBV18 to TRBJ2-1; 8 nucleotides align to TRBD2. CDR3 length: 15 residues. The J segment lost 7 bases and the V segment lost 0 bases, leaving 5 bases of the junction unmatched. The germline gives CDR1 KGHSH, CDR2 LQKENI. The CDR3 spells CASSPPSGVRNEQFF. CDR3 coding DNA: TGTGCCAGCTCACCACCTAGCGGGGTTCGGAATGAGCAGTTCTTC. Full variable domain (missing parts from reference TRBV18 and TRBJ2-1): NAGVMQNPRHLVRRRGQEARLRCSPMKGHSHVYWYRQLPEEGLKFMVYLQKENIIDESGMPKERFSAEFPKEGPSILRIQQVVRGDSAAYFCASSPPSGVRNEQFFGPGTRLTVL.

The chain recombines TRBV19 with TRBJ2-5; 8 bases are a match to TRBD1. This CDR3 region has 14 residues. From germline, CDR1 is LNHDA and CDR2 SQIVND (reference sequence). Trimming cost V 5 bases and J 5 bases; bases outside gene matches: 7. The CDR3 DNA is TGTGCCAGTAGTCCGACCAGGGGGCGCGAGACCCAGTACTTC. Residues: CASSPTRGRETQYF. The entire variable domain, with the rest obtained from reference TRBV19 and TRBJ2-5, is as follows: DGGITQSPKYLFRKEGQNVTLSCEQNLNHDAMYWYRQDPGQGLRLIYYSQIVNDFQKGDIAEGYSVSREKKESFPLTVTSAQKNPTAFYLCASSPTRGRETQYFGPGTRLLVL.

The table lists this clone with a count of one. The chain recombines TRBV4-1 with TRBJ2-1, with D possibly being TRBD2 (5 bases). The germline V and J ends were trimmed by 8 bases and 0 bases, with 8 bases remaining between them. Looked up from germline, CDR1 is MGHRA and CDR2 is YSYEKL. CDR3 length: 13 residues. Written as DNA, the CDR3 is TGCGCCAGCCGGCGGGCCTCCTACAATGAGCAGTTCTTC. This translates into CASRRASYNEQFF.

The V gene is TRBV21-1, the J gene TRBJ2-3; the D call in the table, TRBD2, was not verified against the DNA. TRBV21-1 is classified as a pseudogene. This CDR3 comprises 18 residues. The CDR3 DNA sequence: TGTGCCAGCAGCAAAGTCTACATGAGCGGGACTAGCACAGATACGCAGTATTTT. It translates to CASSKVYMSGTSTDTQYF.

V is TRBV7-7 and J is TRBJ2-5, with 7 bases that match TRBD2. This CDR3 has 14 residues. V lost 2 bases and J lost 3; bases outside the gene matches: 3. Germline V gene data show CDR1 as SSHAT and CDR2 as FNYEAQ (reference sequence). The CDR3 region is CASSLFAGEETQYF. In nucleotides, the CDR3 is TGTGCCAGCAGCTTATTTGCGGGAGAAGAGACCCAGTACTTC.

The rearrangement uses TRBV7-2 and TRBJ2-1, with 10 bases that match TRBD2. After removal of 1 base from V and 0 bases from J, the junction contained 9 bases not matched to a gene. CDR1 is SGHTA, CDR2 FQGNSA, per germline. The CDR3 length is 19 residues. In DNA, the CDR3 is TGTGCCAGCAGCTTAGTGGGGACTAGCGATATGAGCTCCTACAATGAGCAGTTCTTC. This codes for CASSLVGTSDMSSYNEQFF.

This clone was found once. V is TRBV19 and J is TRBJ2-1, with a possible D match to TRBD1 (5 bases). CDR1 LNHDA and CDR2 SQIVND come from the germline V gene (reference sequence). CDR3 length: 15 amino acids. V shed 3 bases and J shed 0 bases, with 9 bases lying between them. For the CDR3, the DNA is TGTGCCAGTAGTATGATTAGGGGCTCCTACAATGAGCAGTTCTTC. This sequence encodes CASSMIRGSYNEQFF.

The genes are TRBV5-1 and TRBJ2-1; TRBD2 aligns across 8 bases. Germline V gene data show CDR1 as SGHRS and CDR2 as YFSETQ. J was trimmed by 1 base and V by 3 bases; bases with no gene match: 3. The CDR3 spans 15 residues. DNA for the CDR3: TGCGCCAGCAGCTCCATAGCGGGGTCCTACAATGAGCAGTTCTTC. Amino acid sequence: CASSSIAGSYNEQFF.

CDR3 loop: CASSPRTSGHFPIYEQYF. The CDR3 DNA follows: TGTGCCAGCAGCCCCAGGACTAGCGGGCACTTCCCTATCTACGAGCAGTACTTC. The V and J genes are TRBV9 and TRBJ2-7, with 11 bases lining up with TRBD2. J lost 3 bases, V lost 4 bases, and 15 bases had no gene match. Germline CDR1 SGDLS, CDR2 YYNGEE. The CDR3 has 18 amino acids.

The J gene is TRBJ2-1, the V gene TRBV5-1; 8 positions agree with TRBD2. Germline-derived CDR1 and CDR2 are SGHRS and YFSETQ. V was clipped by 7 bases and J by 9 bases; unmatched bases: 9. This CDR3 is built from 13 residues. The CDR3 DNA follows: TGCGCCAGCCGAGAAGCGGGAGTGGGTGAGCAGTTCTTC. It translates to CASREAGVGEQFF.

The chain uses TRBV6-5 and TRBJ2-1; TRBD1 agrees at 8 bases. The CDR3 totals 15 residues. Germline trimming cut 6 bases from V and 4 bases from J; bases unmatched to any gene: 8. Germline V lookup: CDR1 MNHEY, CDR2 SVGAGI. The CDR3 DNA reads TGTGCCAGCAGCCGGACAGGGCCCAATTACAATGAGCAGTTCTTC. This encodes CASSRTGPNYNEQFF.

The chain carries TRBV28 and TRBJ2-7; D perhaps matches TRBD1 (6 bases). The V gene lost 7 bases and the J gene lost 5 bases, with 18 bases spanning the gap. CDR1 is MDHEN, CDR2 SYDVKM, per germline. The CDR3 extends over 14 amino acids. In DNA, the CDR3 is TGTGCCAGCATTCCTACAGGGATTAAAAACGAGCAGTACTTC. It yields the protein CASIPTGIKNEQYF. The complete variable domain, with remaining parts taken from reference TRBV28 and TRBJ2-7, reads DVKVTQSSRYLVKRTGEKVFLECVQDMDHENMFWYRQDPGLGLRLIYFSYDVKMKEKGDIPEGYSVSREKKERFSLILESASTNQTSMYLCASIPTGIKNEQYFGPGTRLTVT.

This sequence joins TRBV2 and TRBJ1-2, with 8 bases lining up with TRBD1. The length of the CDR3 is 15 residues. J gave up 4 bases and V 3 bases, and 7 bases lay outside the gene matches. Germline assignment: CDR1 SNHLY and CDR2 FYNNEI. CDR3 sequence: CASSDPDRGSYGYTF. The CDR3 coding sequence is TGTGCCAGCAGTGACCCCGACAGGGGTTCCTATGGCTACACCTTC. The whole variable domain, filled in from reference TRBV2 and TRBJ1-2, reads EPEVTQTPSHQVTQMGQEVILRCVPISNHLYFYWYRQILGQKVEFLVSFYNNEISEKSEIFDDQFSVERPDGSNFTLKIRSTKLEDSAMYFCASSDPDRGSYGYTFGSGTRLTVV.

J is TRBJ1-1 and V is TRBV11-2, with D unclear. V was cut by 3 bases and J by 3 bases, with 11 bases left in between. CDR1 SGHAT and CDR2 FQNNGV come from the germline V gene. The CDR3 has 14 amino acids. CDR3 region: CASSLLLSYTEAFF. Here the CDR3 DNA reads TGTGCCAGCAGCTTGCTCCTCAGCTACACTGAAGCTTTCTTT.

CDR3 nucleotides: TGTGCCAGTAGGGAAACCCCGGGACAGCCCTACGAGCAGTACTTC. Translating it yields CASRETPGQPYEQYF. The chain carries TRBV19 and TRBJ2-7; TRBD1 aligns across 7 bases. Trimming cost V 6 bases and J 2 bases; bases outside gene matches: 10. From germline, CDR1 is LNHDA and CDR2 SQIVND (reference sequence). This CDR3 is 15 amino acids long. Supplemented by reference TRBV19 and TRBJ2-7, the full variable domain reads DGGITQSPKYLFRKEGQNVTLSCEQNLNHDAMYWYRQDPGQGLRLIYYSQIVNDFQKGDIAEGYSVSREKKESFPLTVTSAQKNPTAFYLCASRETPGQPYEQYFGPGTRLTVT.

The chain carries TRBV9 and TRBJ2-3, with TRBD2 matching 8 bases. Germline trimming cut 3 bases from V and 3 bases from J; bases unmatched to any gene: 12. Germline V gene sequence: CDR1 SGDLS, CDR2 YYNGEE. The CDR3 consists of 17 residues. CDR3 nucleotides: TGTGCCAGCAGCGCTAGCGGGCCGAGTTGGAGAACAGATACGCAGTATTTT. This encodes CASSASGPSWRTDTQYF.

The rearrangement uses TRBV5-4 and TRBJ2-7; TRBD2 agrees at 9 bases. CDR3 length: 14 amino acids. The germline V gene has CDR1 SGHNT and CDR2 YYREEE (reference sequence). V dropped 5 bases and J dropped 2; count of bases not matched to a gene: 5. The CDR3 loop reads CASRREGPTYEQYF. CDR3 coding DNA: TGTGCCAGCAGGCGGGAGGGCCCCACCTACGAGCAGTACTTC.

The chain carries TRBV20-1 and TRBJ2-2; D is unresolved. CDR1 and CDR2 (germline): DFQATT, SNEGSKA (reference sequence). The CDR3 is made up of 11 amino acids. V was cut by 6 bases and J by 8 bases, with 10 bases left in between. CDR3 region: CSATKGGELFF. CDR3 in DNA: TGCAGTGCCACCAAAGGGGGGGAGCTGTTTTTT.

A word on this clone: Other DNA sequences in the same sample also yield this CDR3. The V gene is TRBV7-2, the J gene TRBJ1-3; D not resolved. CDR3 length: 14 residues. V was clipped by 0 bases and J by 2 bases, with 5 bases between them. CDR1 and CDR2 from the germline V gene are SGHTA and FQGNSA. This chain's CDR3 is CASSLARTGNTIYF. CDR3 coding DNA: TGTGCCAGCAGCTTAGCGAGGACTGGAAACACCATATATTTT.